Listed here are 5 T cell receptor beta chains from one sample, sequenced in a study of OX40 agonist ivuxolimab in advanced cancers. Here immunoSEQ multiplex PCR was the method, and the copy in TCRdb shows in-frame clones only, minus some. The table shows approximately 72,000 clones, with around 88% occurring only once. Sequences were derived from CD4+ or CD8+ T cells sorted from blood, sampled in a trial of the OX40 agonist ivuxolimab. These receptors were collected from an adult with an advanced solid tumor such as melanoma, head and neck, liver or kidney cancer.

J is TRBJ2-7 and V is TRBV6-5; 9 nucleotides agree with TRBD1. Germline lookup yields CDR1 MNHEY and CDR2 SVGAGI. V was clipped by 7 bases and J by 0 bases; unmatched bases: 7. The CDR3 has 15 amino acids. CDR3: CASNPRDRASYEQYF. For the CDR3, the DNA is TGTGCCAGCAACCCCCGGGACAGGGCCTCCTACGAGCAGTACTTC.

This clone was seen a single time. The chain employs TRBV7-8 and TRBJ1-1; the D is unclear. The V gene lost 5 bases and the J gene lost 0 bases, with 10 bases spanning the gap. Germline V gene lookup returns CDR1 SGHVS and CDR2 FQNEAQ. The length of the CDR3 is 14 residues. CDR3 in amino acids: CASSLLALNTEAFF. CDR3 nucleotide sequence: TGTGCCAGCAGCCTTTTGGCCTTGAACACTGAAGCTTTCTTT.

Here the CDR3 DNA reads TGTGCCAGCTCACCGTCGACAGGGGATCCCCAGCCCCAGCATTTT. Amino acid sequence: CASSPSTGDPQPQHF. The rearrangement joins TRBV18 to TRBJ1-5, with TRBD1 matching 8 bases. Germline V gene data show CDR1 as KGHSH and CDR2 as LQKENI. The CDR3 has 15 amino acids. J was trimmed by 7 bases and V by 3 bases; bases with no gene match: 8.

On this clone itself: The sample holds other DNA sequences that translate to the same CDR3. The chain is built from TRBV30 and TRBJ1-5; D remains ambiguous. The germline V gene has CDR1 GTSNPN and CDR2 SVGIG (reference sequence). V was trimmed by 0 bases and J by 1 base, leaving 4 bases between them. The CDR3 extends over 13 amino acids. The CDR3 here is CAWSVDSNQPQHF. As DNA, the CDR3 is TGTGCCTGGAGTGTGGACAGCAATCAGCCCCAGCATTTT.

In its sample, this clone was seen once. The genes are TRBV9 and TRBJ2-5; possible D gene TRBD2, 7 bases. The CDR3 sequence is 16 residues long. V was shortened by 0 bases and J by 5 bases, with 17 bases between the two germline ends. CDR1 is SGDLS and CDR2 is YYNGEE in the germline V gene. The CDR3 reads CASSVGAGGLGETQYF. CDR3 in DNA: TGTGCCAGCAGCGTAGGAGCCGGGGGGCTTGGGGAGACCCAGTACTTC.